This is a list of T cell receptor beta chains from one sample in a study of CD8 T cells in Susac syndrome. Each CDR3 protein is one row after TCRdb ran MiXCR on the immunoSEQ multiplex PCR reads. Among over 100,000 distinct CDR3 sequences, about 95% were seen once, and the ten largest hold under 0.1%. The sequencing sample was made of CD4+ T cells from PBMCs. Source of these receptors: a human donor in good health. CDR3s include the opening cysteine and the closing phenylalanine or tryptophan. Fields, in order: clone size, D gene, V gene, CDR3 length, J gene, CDR3 protein, CDR3 DNA. The D gene is left open where the match is weak. A clone size is listed for some rows: how often the clone was seen (once, few, many), or a class if it is expanded.

abundance: -; d_gene: -; v_gene: TRBV2; len: 13; j_gene: TRBJ1-2; CDR3aa: CASSELQTKGYTF; CDR3nt: TGTGCCAGCAGTGAACTACAGACCAAAGGCTACACCTTC
abundance: -; d_gene: TRBD1; v_gene: TRBV9; len: 14; j_gene: TRBJ2-2; CDR3aa: CASSRQGDAGELFF; CDR3nt: TGTGCCAGCAGTCGACAGGGGGATGCCGGGGAGCTGTTTTTT
abundance: -; d_gene: -; v_gene: TRBV20-1; len: 11; j_gene: TRBJ2-1; CDR3aa: CSARAEQVEFF; CDR3nt: TGCAGTGCTAGAGCGGAACAGGTCGAGTTCTTC
abundance: once; d_gene: -; v_gene: TRBV4-3; len: 14; j_gene: TRBJ2-7; CDR3aa: CASSQGQTSYEQYF; CDR3nt: TGCGCCAGCAGCCAAGGGCAGACCTCCTACGAGCAGTACTTC
abundance: -; d_gene: -; v_gene: TRBV12-3/TRBV12-4; len: 17; j_gene: TRBJ2-3; CDR3aa: CASSLMGFGGRTDTQYF; CDR3nt: TGTGCCAGCAGTTTAATGGGCTTCGGGGGGCGGACAGATACGCAGTATTTT
abundance: -; d_gene: -; v_gene: TRBV28; len: 11; j_gene: TRBJ1-4; CDR3aa: CASSVRAELFF; CDR3nt: TGTGCCAGCAGTGTTAGGGCAGAACTGTTTTTT
abundance: -; d_gene: -; v_gene: TRBV5-1; len: 12; j_gene: TRBJ1-1; CDR3aa: CASSTRGTEAFF; CDR3nt: TGCGCCAGCAGCACGAGGGGGACTGAAGCTTTCTTT
abundance: -; d_gene: TRBD1; v_gene: TRBV20-1; len: 13; j_gene: TRBJ2-3; CDR3aa: CSARGQGTDTQYF; CDR3nt: TGCAGTGCTAGGGGACAGGGAACAGATACGCAGTATTTT
abundance: -; d_gene: -; v_gene: TRBV20-1; len: 13; j_gene: TRBJ2-2; CDR3aa: CSASVSRTGELFF; CDR3nt: TGCAGTGCTAGTGTGTCTCGCACCGGGGAGCTGTTTTTT
abundance: -; d_gene: TRBD1; v_gene: TRBV5-6; len: 14; j_gene: TRBJ2-7; CDR3aa: CASSRQGASYEQYF; CDR3nt: TGTGCCAGCAGCCGACAGGGGGCTTCCTACGAGCAGTACTTC
abundance: -; d_gene: TRBD1; v_gene: TRBV30; len: 15; j_gene: TRBJ2-7; CDR3aa: CAWSLTGTGSYEQYF; CDR3nt: TGTGCCTGGAGTCTAACCGGGACAGGTTCTTACGAGCAGTACTTC
abundance: -; d_gene: -; v_gene: TRBV3-1; len: 14; j_gene: TRBJ1-1; CDR3aa: CASSPSKGSTEAFF; CDR3nt: TGTGCCAGCAGCCCCTCCAAGGGGAGCACTGAAGCTTTCTTT
abundance: -; d_gene: -; v_gene: TRBV6-5; len: 17; j_gene: TRBJ2-5; CDR3aa: CASSYSRKAGKWETQYF; CDR3nt: TGTGCCAGCAGTTACTCGAGAAAGGCTGGGAAGTGGGAGACCCAGTACTTC
abundance: -; d_gene: TRBD1; v_gene: TRBV3-1; len: 19; j_gene: TRBJ2-2; CDR3aa: CASSRKRGTGGAMTGELFF; CDR3nt: TGTGCCAGCAGCCGGAAGAGGGGGACAGGGGGCGCCATGACCGGGGAGCTGTTTTTT
abundance: -; d_gene: TRBD1; v_gene: TRBV5-1; len: 14; j_gene: TRBJ1-4; CDR3aa: CASSYGTAQLELFF; CDR3nt: TGCGCCAGCAGCTACGGGACAGCCCAGTTAGAACTGTTTTTT
abundance: -; d_gene: -; v_gene: TRBV6-5; len: 15; j_gene: TRBJ2-3; CDR3aa: CASSGGSPVTDTQYF; CDR3nt: TGTGCCAGCAGTGGGGGGAGCCCGGTGACAGATACGCAGTATTTT
abundance: -; d_gene: TRBD1; v_gene: TRBV4-3; len: 14; j_gene: TRBJ1-3; CDR3aa: CASSQTGAGNTIYF; CDR3nt: TGCGCCAGCAGCCAGACAGGGGCCGGAAACACCATATATTTT
abundance: -; d_gene: -; v_gene: TRBV29-1; len: 11; j_gene: TRBJ2-7; CDR3aa: CSTSAFHEQYF; CDR3nt: TGCAGCACATCAGCCTTCCACGAGCAGTACTTC
abundance: -; d_gene: -; v_gene: TRBV29-1; len: 11; j_gene: TRBJ2-7; CDR3aa: CSGRDSGEQYF; CDR3nt: TGCAGCGGCAGGGACTCCGGGGAGCAGTACTTC
abundance: -; d_gene: TRBD2; v_gene: TRBV6-2/TRBV6-3; len: 16; j_gene: TRBJ2-3; CDR3aa: CASSYQALAVTDTQYF; CDR3nt: TGTGCCAGCAGTTACCAGGCCCTAGCGGTCACAGATACGCAGTATTTT
abundance: -; d_gene: TRBD1; v_gene: TRBV12-3/TRBV12-4; len: 12; j_gene: TRBJ1-1; CDR3aa: CASSLGQIEAFF; CDR3nt: TGTGCCAGCAGTCTGGGACAGATTGAAGCTTTCTTT
abundance: -; d_gene: TRBD2; v_gene: TRBV2; len: 16; j_gene: TRBJ2-3; CDR3aa: CASSEGTSGGQDTQYF; CDR3nt: TGTGCCAGCAGTGAAGGGACTAGCGGGGGGCAAGATACGCAGTATTTT
abundance: -; d_gene: -; v_gene: TRBV7-2; len: 14; j_gene: TRBJ2-5; CDR3aa: CASSSGRVRETQYF; CDR3nt: TGTGCCAGCAGCTCCGGACGAGTCCGGGAGACCCAGTACTTC
abundance: -; d_gene: TRBD1; v_gene: TRBV29-1; len: 13; j_gene: TRBJ2-5; CDR3aa: CSVGQGQGKTQYF; CDR3nt: TGCAGCGTCGGACAGGGACAGGGAAAGACCCAGTACTTC
abundance: -; d_gene: TRBD2; v_gene: TRBV20-1; len: 15; j_gene: TRBJ2-3; CDR3aa: CSASGTITGGYTQYF; CDR3nt: TGCAGTGCGAGCGGAACTATAACGGGGGGATATACGCAGTATTTT
abundance: -; d_gene: -; v_gene: TRBV5-8; len: 15; j_gene: TRBJ2-4; CDR3aa: CASSLDRVAKNIQYF; CDR3nt: TGTGCCAGCAGCCTAGACCGTGTAGCCAAAAACATTCAGTACTTC
abundance: -; d_gene: -; v_gene: TRBV7-2; len: 15; j_gene: TRBJ1-3; CDR3aa: CASSLVRVSGNTIYF; CDR3nt: TGTGCCAGCAGCTTAGTCAGGGTTTCTGGAAACACCATATATTTT
abundance: -; d_gene: -; v_gene: TRBV6-2/TRBV6-3; len: 14; j_gene: TRBJ2-5; CDR3aa: CASRPTGEGETQYF; CDR3nt: TGTGCCAGCAGACCAACAGGGGAGGGAGAGACCCAGTACTTC
abundance: -; d_gene: TRBD2; v_gene: TRBV27; len: 18; j_gene: TRBJ2-2; CDR3aa: CASSGGLAGGPGTGELFF; CDR3nt: TGTGCCAGCAGTGGGGGACTAGCGGGAGGTCCCGGAACCGGGGAGCTGTTTTTT
abundance: -; d_gene: TRBD1; v_gene: TRBV20-1; len: 14; j_gene: TRBJ1-3; CDR3aa: CSAEDRHSGNTIYF; CDR3nt: TGCAGTGCTGAGGACAGGCACTCTGGAAACACCATATATTTT
abundance: once; d_gene: -; v_gene: TRBV3-1; len: 15; j_gene: TRBJ1-5; CDR3aa: CASSQGAVGNQPQHF; CDR3nt: TGTGCCAGCAGCCAAGGAGCCGTAGGCAATCAGCCCCAGCATTTT
abundance: -; d_gene: TRBD2; v_gene: TRBV4-2; len: 17; j_gene: TRBJ2-3; CDR3aa: CASSQDQGGRIADTQYF; CDR3nt: TGTGCCAGCAGCCAAGATCAGGGCGGGAGGATCGCAGATACGCAGTATTTT
abundance: -; d_gene: TRBD1; v_gene: TRBV20-1; len: 13; j_gene: TRBJ2-5; CDR3aa: CSVGDRVQETQYF; CDR3nt: TGCAGTGTGGGGGACAGGGTCCAAGAGACCCAGTACTTC
abundance: few; d_gene: TRBD1; v_gene: TRBV6-1; len: 15; j_gene: TRBJ2-7; CDR3aa: CASSPPGTGANEQYF; CDR3nt: TGTGCCAGCAGTCCGCCCGGGACAGGGGCCAACGAGCAGTACTTC
abundance: -; d_gene: -; v_gene: TRBV20-1; len: 14; j_gene: TRBJ2-3; CDR3aa: CSAIGTSSTDTQYF; CDR3nt: TGCAGTGCAATTGGGACTTCGAGCACAGATACGCAGTATTTT
abundance: -; d_gene: TRBD2; v_gene: TRBV2; len: 15; j_gene: TRBJ2-1; CDR3aa: CASRSRGREHNEQFF; CDR3nt: TGTGCCAGCAGGTCTCGCGGGAGGGAGCACAATGAGCAGTTCTTC
abundance: -; d_gene: TRBD1; v_gene: TRBV5-1; len: 15; j_gene: TRBJ2-1; CDR3aa: CASSSGQGRYNEQFF; CDR3nt: TGCGCCAGCAGCTCGGGACAGGGGCGTTACAATGAGCAGTTCTTC
abundance: -; d_gene: TRBD1; v_gene: TRBV7-9; len: 17; j_gene: TRBJ2-2; CDR3aa: CASNPRGRDRGTGELFF; CDR3nt: TGTGCCAGCAACCCACGCGGCCGGGACAGGGGGACCGGGGAGCTGTTTTTT